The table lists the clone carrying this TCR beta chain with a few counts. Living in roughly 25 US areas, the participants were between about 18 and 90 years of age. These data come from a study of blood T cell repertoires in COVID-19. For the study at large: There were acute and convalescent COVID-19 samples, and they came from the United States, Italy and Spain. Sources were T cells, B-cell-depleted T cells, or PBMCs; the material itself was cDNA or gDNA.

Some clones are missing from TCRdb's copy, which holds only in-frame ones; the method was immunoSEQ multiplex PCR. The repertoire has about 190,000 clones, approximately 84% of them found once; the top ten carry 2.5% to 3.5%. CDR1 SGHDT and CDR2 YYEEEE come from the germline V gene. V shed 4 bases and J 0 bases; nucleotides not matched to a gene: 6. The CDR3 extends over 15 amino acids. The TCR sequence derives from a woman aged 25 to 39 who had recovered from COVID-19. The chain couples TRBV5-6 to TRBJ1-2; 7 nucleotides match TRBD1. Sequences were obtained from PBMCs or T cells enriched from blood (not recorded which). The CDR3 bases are TGTGCCAGCAGCGATTACAGGGGAGCTAACTATGGCTACACCTTC. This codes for CASSDYRGANYGYTF.